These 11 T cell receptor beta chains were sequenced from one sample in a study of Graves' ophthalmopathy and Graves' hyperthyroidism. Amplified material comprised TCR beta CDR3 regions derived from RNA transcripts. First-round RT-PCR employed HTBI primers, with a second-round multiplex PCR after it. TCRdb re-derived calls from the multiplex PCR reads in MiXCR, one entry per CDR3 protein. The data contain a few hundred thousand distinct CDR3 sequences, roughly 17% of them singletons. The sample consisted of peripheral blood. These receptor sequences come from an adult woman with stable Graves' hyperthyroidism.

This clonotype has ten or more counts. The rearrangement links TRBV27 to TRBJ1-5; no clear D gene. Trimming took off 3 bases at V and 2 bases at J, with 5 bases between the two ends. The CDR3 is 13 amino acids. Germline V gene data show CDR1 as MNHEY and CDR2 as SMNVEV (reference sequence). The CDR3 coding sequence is TGTGCCAGCAGTTTCGTGCGCAATCAGCCCCAGCATTTT. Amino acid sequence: CASSFVRNQPQHF.

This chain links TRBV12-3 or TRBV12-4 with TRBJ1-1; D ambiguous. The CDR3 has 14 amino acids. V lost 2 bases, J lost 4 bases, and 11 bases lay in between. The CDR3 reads CASSLMGEGTEAFF. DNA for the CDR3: TGTGCCAGCAGTTTAATGGGTGAGGGCACTGAAGCTTTCTTT.

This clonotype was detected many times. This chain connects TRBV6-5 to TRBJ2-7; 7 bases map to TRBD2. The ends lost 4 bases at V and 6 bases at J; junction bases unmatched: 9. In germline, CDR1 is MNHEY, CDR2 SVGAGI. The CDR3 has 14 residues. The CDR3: CASSLGGGIGEQYF. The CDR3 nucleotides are TGTGCCAGCAGTTTGGGGGGGGGAATCGGCGAGCAGTACTTC.

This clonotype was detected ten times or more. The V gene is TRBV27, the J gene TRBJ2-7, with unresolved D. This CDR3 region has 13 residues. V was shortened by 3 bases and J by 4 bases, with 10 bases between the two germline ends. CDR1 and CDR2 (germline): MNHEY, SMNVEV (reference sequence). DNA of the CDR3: TGTGCCAGCAGTTTTAGGGTGGAGTACGAGCAGTACTTC. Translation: CASSFRVEYEQYF.

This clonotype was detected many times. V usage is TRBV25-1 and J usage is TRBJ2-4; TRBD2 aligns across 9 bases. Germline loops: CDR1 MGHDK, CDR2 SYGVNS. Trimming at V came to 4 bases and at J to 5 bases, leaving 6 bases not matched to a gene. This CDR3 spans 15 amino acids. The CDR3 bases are TGTGCCAGCAGTGTTGCGGGAGGGCCCCAAAACATTCAGTACTTC. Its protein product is CASSVAGGPQNIQYF.

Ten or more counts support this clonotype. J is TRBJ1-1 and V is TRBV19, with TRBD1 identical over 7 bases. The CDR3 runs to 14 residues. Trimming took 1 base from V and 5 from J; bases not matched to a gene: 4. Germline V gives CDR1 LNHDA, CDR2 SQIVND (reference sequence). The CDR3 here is CASSIAEGATEAFF. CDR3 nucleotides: TGTGCCAGTAGTATAGCAGAGGGGGCTACTGAAGCTTTCTTT. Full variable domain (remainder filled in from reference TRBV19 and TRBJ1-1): DGGITQSPKYLFRKEGQNVTLSCEQNLNHDAMYWYRQDPGQGLRLIYYSQIVNDFQKGDIAEGYSVSREKKESFPLTVTSAQKNPTAFYLCASSIAEGATEAFFGQGTRLTVV.

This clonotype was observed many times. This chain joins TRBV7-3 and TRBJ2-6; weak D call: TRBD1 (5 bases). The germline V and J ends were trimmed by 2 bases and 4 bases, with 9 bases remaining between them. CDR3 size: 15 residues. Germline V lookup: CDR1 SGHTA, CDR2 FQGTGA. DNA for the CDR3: TGTGCCAGCAGCTTATCAGGGATGGGGGCCAACGTCCTGACTTTC. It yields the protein CASSLSGMGANVLTF.

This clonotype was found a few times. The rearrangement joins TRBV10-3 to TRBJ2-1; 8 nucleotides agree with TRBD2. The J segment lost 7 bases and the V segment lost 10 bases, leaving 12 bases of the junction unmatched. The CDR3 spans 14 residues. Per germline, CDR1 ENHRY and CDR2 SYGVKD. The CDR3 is CASQPGLDRNEQFF. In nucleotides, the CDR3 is TGTGCCAGCCAGCCGGGACTAGATCGTAATGAGCAGTTCTTC.

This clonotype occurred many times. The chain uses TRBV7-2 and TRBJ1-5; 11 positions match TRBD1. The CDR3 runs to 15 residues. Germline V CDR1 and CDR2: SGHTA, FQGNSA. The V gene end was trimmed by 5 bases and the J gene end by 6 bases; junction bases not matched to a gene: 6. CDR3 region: CASSPGTGGGQPQHF. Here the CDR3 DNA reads TGTGCCAGCAGCCCCGGGACAGGGGGTGGTCAGCCCCAGCATTTT.

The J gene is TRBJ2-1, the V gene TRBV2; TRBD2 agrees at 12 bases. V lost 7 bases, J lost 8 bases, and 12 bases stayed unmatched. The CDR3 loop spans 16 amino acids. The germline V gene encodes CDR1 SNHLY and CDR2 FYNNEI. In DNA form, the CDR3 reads TGTGCCAGCACCAAATATCGGACTAGCGGGAACTATGAGCAGTTCTTC. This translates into CASTKYRTSGNYEQFF.

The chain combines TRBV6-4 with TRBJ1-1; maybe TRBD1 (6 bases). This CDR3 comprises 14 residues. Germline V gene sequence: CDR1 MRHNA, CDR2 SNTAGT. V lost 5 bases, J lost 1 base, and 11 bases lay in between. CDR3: CASSPEGENTEAFF. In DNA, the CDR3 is TGTGCCAGCAGTCCAGAGGGGGAGAACACTGAAGCTTTCTTT.